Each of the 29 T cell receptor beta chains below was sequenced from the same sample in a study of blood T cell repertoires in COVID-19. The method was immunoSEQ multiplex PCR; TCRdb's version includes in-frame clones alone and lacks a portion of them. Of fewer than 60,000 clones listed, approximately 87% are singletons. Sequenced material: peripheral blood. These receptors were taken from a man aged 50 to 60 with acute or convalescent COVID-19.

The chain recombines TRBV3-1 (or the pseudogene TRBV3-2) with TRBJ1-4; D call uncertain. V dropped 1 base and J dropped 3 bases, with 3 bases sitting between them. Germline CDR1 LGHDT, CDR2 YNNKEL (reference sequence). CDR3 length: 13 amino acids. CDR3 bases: TGTGCCAGCAGCCAAGTAGCTAATGAAAAACTGTTTTTT. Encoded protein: CASSQVANEKLFF.

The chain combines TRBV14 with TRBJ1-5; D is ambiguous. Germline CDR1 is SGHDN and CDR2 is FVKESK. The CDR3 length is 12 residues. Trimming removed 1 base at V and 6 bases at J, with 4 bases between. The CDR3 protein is CASSQGGQPQHF. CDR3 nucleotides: TGTGCCAGCAGCCAAGGAGGTCAGCCCCAGCATTTT.

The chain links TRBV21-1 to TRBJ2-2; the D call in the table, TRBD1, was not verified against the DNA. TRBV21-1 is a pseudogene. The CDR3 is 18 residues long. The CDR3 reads CASSTKRQGALNTGELFF. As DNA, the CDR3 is TGTGCCAGCAGCACCAAAAGACAGGGGGCTCTGAACACCGGGGAGCTGTTTTTT.

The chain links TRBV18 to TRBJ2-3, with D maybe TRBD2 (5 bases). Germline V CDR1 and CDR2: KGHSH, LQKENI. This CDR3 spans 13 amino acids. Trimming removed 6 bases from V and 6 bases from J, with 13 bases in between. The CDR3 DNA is TGTGCCAGCTCGCGGCCCCCGGGGGATACGCAGTATTTT. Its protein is CASSRPPGDTQYF.

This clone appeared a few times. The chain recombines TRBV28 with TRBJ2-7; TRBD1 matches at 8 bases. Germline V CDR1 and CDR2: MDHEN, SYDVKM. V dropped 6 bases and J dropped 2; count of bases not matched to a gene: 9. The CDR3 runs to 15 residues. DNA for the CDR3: TGTGCCAGCAGACCCGACAGGGGAAACCCCTACGAGCAGTACTTC. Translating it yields CASRPDRGNPYEQYF.

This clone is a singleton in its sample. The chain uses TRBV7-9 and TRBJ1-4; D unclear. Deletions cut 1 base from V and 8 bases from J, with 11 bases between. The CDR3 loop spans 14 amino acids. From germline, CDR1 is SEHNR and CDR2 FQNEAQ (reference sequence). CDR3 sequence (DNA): TGTGCCAGCAGCTTAGGATCGGCAGGAGAAAAACTGTTTTTT. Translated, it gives CASSLGSAGEKLFF.

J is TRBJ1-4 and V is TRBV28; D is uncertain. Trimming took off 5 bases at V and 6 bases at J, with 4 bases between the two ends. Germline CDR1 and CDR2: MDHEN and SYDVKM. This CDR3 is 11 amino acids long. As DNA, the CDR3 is TGTGCCAGCAGTCCTCATGAAAAACTGTTTTTT. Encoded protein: CASSPHEKLFF.

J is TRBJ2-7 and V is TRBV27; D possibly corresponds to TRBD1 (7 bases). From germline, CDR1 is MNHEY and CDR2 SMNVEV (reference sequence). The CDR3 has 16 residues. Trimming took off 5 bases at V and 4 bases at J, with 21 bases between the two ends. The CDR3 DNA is TGTGCCAGCAGTACCGACAGGGCAACTGGGGGGTACGAGCAGTACTTC. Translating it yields CASSTDRATGGYEQYF.

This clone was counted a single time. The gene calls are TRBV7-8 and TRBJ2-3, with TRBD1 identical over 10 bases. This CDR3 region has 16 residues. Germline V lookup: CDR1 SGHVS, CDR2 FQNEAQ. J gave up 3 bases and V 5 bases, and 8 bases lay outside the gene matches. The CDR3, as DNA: TGTGCCAGCAGCCCACCTCCGGGACAGGGGACAGATACGCAGTATTTT. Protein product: CASSPPPGQGTDTQYF.

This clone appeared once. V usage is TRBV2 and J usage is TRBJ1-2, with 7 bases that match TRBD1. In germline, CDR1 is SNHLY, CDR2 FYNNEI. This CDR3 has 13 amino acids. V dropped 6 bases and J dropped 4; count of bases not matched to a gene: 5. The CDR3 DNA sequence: TGTGCCAGCAGCCCGGCAGGGGGCTATGGCTACACCTTC. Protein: CASSPAGGYGYTF. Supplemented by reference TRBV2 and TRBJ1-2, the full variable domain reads EPEVTQTPSHQVTQMGQEVILRCVPISNHLYFYWYRQILGQKVEFLVSFYNNEISEKSEIFDDQFSVERPDGSNFTLKIRSTKLEDSAMYFCASSPAGGYGYTFGSGTRLTVV.

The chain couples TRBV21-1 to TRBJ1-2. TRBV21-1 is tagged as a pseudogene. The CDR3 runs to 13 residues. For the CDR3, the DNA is TGTGCCAGCGATGAGGACTCTAACTATGGCTACACCTTC. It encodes CASDEDSNYGYTF.

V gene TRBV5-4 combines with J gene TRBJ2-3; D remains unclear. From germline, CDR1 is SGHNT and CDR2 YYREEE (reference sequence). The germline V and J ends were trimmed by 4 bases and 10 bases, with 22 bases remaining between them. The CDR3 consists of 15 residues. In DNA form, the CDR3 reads TGTGCCAGCAGCCCACCAACAGCCGTAGTCCTTGCGCAGTATTTT. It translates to CASSPPTAVVLAQYF.

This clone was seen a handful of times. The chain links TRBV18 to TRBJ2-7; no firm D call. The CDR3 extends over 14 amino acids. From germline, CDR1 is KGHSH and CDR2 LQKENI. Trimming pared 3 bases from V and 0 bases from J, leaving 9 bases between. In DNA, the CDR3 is TGTGCCAGCTCACCCGGCGACAACTCCTACGAGCAGTACTTC. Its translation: CASSPGDNSYEQYF.

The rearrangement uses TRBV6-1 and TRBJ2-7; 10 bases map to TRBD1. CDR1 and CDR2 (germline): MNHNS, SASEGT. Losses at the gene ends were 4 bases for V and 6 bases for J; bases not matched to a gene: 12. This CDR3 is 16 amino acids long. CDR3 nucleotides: TGTGCCAGCAGTGCACCACCGGGACAGGGGTGGGCCGAGCAGTACTTC. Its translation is CASSAPPGQGWAEQYF.

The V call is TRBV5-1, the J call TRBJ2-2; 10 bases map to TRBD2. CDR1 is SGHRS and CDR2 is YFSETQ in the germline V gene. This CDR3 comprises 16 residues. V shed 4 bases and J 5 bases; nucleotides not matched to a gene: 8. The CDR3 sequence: CASSRTGLAATGELFF. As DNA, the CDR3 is TGCGCCAGCAGCCGGACCGGACTAGCGGCGACCGGGGAGCTGTTTTTT.

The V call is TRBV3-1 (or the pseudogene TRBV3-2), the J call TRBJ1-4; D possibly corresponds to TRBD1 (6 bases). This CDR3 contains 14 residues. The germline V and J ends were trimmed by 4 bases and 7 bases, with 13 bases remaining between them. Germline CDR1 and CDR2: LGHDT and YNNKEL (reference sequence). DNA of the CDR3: TGTGCCAGCAGCCTGAGGGGGTCCGGTGAAAAACTGTTTTTT. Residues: CASSLRGSGEKLFF.

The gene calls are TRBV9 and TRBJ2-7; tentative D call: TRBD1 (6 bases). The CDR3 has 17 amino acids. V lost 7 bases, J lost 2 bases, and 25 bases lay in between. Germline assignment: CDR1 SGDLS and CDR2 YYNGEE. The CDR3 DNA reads TGTGCCAGCCCGCCTTTAAATAGGGGGTTCGGCCCCTACGAGCAGTACTTC. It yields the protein CASPPLNRGFGPYEQYF. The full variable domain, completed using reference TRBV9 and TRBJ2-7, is DSGVTQTPKHLITATGQRVTLRCSPRSGDLSVYWYQQSLDQGLQFLIQYYNGEERAKGNILERFSAQQFPDLHSELNLSSLELGDSALYFCASPPLNRGFGPYEQYFGPGTRLTVT.

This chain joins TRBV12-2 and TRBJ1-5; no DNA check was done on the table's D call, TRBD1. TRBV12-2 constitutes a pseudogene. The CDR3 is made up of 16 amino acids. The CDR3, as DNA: TGTGCAAGTCGCTTAGAGCCGGGACAGGGTCCTCAGCCCCAGCATTTT. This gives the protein CASRLEPGQGPQPQHF.

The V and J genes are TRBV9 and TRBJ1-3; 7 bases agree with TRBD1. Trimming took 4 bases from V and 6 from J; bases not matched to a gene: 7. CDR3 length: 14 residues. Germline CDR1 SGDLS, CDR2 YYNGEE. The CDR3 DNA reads TGTGCCAGCAGCTCACCGACAGGGTTAAACACCATATATTTT. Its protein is CASSSPTGLNTIYF.

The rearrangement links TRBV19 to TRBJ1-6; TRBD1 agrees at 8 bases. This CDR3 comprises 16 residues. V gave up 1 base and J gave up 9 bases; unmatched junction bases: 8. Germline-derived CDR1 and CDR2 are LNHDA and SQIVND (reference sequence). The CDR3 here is CASSIAPGQASSPLHF. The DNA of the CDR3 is TGTGCCAGTAGTATAGCCCCGGGACAGGCGAGTTCACCCCTCCACTTT.

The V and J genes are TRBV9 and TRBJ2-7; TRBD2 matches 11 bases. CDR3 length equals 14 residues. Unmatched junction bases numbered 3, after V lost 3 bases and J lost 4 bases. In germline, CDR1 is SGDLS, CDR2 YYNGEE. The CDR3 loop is CASSAGTSGYEQYF. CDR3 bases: TGTGCCAGCAGCGCCGGGACTAGCGGATACGAGCAGTACTTC.

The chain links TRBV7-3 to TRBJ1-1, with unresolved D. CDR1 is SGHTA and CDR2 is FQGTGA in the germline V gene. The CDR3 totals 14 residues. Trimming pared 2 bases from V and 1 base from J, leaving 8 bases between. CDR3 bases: TGTGCCAGCAGCTTAGGCCGACAGAACACTGAAGCTTTCTTT. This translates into CASSLGRQNTEAFF.

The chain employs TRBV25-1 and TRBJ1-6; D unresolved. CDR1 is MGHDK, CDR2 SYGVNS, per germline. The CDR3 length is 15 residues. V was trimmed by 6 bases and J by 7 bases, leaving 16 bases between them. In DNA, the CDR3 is TGTGCCAGCAGCGAGGTAGGCAGTTGGAATTCACCCCTCCACTTT. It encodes CASSEVGSWNSPLHF.

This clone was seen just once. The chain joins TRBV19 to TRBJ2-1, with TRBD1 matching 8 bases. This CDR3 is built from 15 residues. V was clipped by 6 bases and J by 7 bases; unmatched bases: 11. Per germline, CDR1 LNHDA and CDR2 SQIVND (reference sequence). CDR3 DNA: TGTGCCAGTAGGCCAGCCGGGACAGGAATAAATGAGCAGTTCTTC. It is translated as CASRPAGTGINEQFF.

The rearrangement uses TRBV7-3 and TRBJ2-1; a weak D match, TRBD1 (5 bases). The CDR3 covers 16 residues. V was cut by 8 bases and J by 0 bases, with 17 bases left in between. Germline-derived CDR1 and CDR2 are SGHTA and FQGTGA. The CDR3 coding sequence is TGTGCCAGCCTCCCAAAGACAGTCTGCTCCTACAATGAGCAGTTCTTC. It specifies CASLPKTVCSYNEQFF.

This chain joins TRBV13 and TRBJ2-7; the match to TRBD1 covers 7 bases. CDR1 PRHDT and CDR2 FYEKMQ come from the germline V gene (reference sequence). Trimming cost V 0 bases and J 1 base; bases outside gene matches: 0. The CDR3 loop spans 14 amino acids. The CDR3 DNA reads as TGTGCCAGCAGCTTAGGGGGACAGTCCTACGAGCAGTACTTC. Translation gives CASSLGGQSYEQYF.

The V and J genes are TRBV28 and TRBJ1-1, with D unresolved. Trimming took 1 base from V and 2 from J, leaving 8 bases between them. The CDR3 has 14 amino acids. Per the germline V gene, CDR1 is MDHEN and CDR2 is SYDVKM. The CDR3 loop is CASSLSRGNTEAFF. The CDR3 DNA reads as TGTGCCAGCAGTTTATCGCGGGGAAACACTGAAGCTTTCTTT.

The chain's CDR3 is CASKRAGNTEAFF. The CDR3 DNA sequence: TGTGCCAGCAAGAGGGCAGGGAACACTGAAGCTTTCTTT. The rearrangement uses TRBV4-2 and TRBJ1-1; D is ambiguous. The CDR3 is made up of 13 amino acids. V was clipped by 7 bases and J by 1 base, with 10 bases between them. CDR1 and CDR2 (germline): LGHNA, YNFKEQ.

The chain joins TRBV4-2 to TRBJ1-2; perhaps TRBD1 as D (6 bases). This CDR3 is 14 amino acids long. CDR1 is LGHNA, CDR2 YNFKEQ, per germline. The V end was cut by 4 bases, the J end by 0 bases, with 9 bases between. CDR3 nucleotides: TGTGCCAGCAGCCCGGGACACTCTAACTATGGCTACACCTTC. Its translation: CASSPGHSNYGYTF.